This section outlines one T cell receptor beta chain sequence together with its context. Its antigen is unidentified. The limits of the CDR3 on the DNA are not certain, so only TCRdb's listed CDR3 is given. The sample is drawn from a study of glioma-infiltrating T cells. Amplification of TCR alpha and beta CDR3 regions from RNA used iRepertoire nested multiplex PCR. MiXCR, run by TCRdb on the multiplex PCR reads, gives a single entry per CDR3 protein. The profile shows about 190,000 distinct CDR3 sequences, approximately 30% of them singletons. Points from the study as a whole: Gliomas, especially low-grade, showed above-expected tissue-blood divergence; non-neoplastic patients showed below. Tissue and blood shared very few CDR3 sequences.

The sequenced sample consisted of glioma tissue, nonneoplastic brain tissue, or PBMCs (not recorded which). This clonotype was sampled from a human donor with low-grade glioma or glioblastoma, undergoing nonglioma brain surgery, or in good health (not recorded which).

The chain's CDR3 is CASSFYICSARGTSNYGYTF. The chain links TRBV11-1 to TRBJ1-2. The CDR3 has 20 amino acids, counting both end residues. Germline assignment: CDR1 SGHAT and CDR2 FQDESV (reference sequence).